This entry features one T cell receptor (beta chain) sequence. This same CDR3 is encoded by further DNA sequences in the sample. The sample is drawn from a study of control samples from healthy donors and cancer patients. Measured with immunoSEQ multiplex PCR; TCRdb has only the in-frame clones, and not every one. Among about 160,000 clones listed, 70% to 90% were seen once. The CDR3 is 14 amino acids. V was clipped by 5 bases and J by 4 bases; unmatched bases: 6. The germline V gene encodes CDR1 MNHEY and CDR2 SMNVEV (reference sequence). Sample: blood. The chain couples TRBV27 to TRBJ2-5; TRBD1 matches 8 bases. This TCR derives from a young man in good health. CDR3 region: CASSPGTGGETQYF. CDR3 nucleotide sequence: TGTGCCAGCAGTCCCGGGACAGGCGGAGAGACCCAGTACTTC.